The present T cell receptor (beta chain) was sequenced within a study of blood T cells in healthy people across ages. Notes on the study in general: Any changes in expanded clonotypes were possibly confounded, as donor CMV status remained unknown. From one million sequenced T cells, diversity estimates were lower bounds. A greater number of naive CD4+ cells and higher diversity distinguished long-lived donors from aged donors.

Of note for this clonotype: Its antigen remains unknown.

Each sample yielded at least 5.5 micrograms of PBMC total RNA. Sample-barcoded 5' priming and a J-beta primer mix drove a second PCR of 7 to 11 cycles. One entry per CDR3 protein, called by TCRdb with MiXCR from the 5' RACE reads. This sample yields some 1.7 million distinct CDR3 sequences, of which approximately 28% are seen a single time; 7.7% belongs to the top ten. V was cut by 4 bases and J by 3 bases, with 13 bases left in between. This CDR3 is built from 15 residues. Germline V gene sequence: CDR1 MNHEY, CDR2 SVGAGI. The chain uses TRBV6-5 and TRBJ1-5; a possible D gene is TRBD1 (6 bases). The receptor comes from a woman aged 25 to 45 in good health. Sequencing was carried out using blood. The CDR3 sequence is CASSSTGQHNQPQHF. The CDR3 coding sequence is TGTGCCAGCAGTTCGACGGGACAACACAATCAGCCCCAGCATTTT.